The sequence of this TCR beta chain was determined in a study of T cells after yellow fever vaccination. General observations from the study: A large majority of primary-vaccination clones showed up again after the booster (96% CD4, around 90% CD8).

This clonotype was detected a few times. What it binds is unknown. MiXCR, run by TCRdb on the 5' RACE reads, gives a single entry per CDR3 protein. Of around 590,000 distinct CDR3 sequences listed, around 12% are singletons. Sample: PBMCs, taken on the day of the yellow fever booster vaccination. This receptor was obtained from a man aged 30-40 years who received the YFV17D yellow fever vaccine.

The CDR3: CASSLGTGDHEQYF. The CDR3 DNA reads TGCGCCAGCAGCCTCGGGACAGGGGACCACGAGCAGTACTTC. The chain couples TRBV5-1 to TRBJ2-7; 10 bases agree with TRBD1. This CDR3 has 14 amino acids. Germline loops: CDR1 SGHRS, CDR2 YFSETQ. After removal of 4 bases from V and 5 bases from J, the junction contained 6 bases not matched to a gene.